The 20 T cell receptor beta chains below were found in one sample sequenced in a study of CD8+CD57+ T cells in acquired aplastic anemia. Flow cytometry had shown expanded CD8+CD57+ cells in the patients chosen for sequencing. CDR3 and TCR beta VDJ profiling relied on genomic DNA as the template. MiXCR was run by TCRdb on the reads, yielding one entry per CDR3 protein. In the table there are roughly 280,000 distinct CDR3 sequences, roughly 53% of which are singletons. Specimen: sorted CD4+, CD8+, or CD8+CD57+ T cells (not recorded which) from PBMCs. Receptors were obtained from a human donor with aplastic anemia.

Details on this clonotype: A read error may account for a junction end that differs from germline. The rearrangement uses TRBV10-1 and TRBJ1-1; D is undetermined. This CDR3 spans 16 amino acids. Germline CDR1 is WNHNN and CDR2 is SYGVQD (reference sequence). CDR3 amino acids: CASNEPAVGRNTEAFF. The CDR3 DNA sequence: TGCGCCAGCAATGAGCCGGCAGTTGGGAGGAACACTGAAGCTTTCTTT.

V and J are TRBV4-3 and TRBJ1-6, with 10 bases that match TRBD1. The CDR3 is made up of 15 amino acids. Germline CDR1 LGHNA, CDR2 YSLEER. Germline trimming cut 4 bases from V and 8 bases from J; bases unmatched to any gene: 5. The CDR3, as DNA: TGCGCCAGCAGCCCCGGGACAGGGGAGGATTCACCCCTCCACTTT. Translated, it gives CASSPGTGEDSPLHF.

The chain couples TRBV10-3 to TRBJ2-1; D is unclear. The CDR3 runs 12 residues. CDR1 and CDR2 from the germline V gene are ENHRY and SYGVKD. Trimming took off 10 bases at V and 4 bases at J, with 11 bases between the two ends. The CDR3 reads CATNGYYNEQFF. In DNA form, the CDR3 reads TGTGCCACCAATGGGTATTACAATGAGCAGTTCTTC.

In this sample, this clonotype turned up many times. The rearrangement uses TRBV2 and TRBJ1-3, with 7 bases that match TRBD1. The germline V gene has CDR1 SNHLY and CDR2 FYNNEI. V lost 7 bases and J lost 0; bases outside the gene matches: 3. The CDR3 runs 14 residues. CDR3 sequence: CASTGTASGNTIYF. In DNA, the CDR3 is TGTGCCAGCACCGGGACAGCCTCTGGAAACACCATATATTTT.

The gene calls are TRBV7-8 and TRBJ2-7; the D gene is possibly TRBD2 (5 bases). The CDR3 has 14 amino acids. Germline V gives CDR1 SGHVS, CDR2 FQNEAQ. V was trimmed by 5 bases and J by 7 bases, leaving 18 bases between them. This CDR3 reads CASSPSGVSGEQYF. CDR3 DNA: TGTGCCAGCAGCCCTAGTGGGGTATCGGGGGAGCAGTACTTC. Together with reference TRBV7-8 and TRBJ2-7, the CDR3 gives the full variable domain: GAGVSQSPRYKVAKRGQDVALRCDPISGHVSLFWYQQALGQGPEFLTYFQNEAQLDKSGLPSDRFFAERPEGSVSTLKIQRTQQEDSAVYLCASSPSGVSGEQYFGPGTRLTVT.

This chain uses TRBV19 with TRBJ2-7; possible D gene TRBD2, 6 bases. The CDR3 totals 16 residues. The germline V gene has CDR1 LNHDA and CDR2 SQIVND (reference sequence). Trimming stripped 10 bases from V and 2 bases from J, with 24 bases between. The CDR3: CATENTRRVPPYEQYF. The CDR3 DNA reads as TGTGCCACCGAAAATACGAGGAGGGTTCCCCCCTACGAGCAGTACTTC. The full variable domain, its missing parts supplied by reference TRBV19 and TRBJ2-7, is DGGITQSPKYLFRKEGQNVTLSCEQNLNHDAMYWYRQDPGQGLRLIYYSQIVNDFQKGDIAEGYSVSREKKESFPLTVTSAQKNPTAFYLCATENTRRVPPYEQYFGPGTRLTVT.

The chain carries TRBV7-3 and TRBJ2-2; D is possibly TRBD1 (5 bases). The CDR3 covers 12 residues. Trimming left V 3 bases short and J 11 bases short, with 10 bases between. The germline CDR1 and CDR2 sequences are SGHTA and FQGTGA. In DNA, the CDR3 is TGTGCCAGCAGCTTTCAGGGCCAAGAGCTGTTTTTT. This codes for CASSFQGQELFF.

This rearrangement joins TRBV7-9 to TRBJ1-1, with TRBD1 matching 8 bases. Looked up from germline, CDR1 is SEHNR and CDR2 is FQNEAQ (reference sequence). CDR3 length: 15 amino acids. V was clipped by 5 bases and J by 1 base; unmatched bases: 6. CDR3 loop: CASSQGQGPNTEAFF. The CDR3 coding sequence is TGTGCCAGCAGCCAAGGACAGGGACCGAACACTGAAGCTTTCTTT.

Written as DNA, the CDR3 is TGTGCCAGCAGCTCCTCAGGACCTAACACCGGGGAGCTGTTTTTT. This gives the protein CASSSSGPNTGELFF. The genes are TRBV7-9 and TRBJ2-2, with unresolved D. Germline-derived CDR1 and CDR2 are SEHNR and FQNEAQ (reference sequence). The V end was cut by 4 bases, the J end by 2 bases, with 11 bases between. The CDR3 loop spans 15 amino acids.

V gene TRBV20-1 combines with J gene TRBJ2-5; D unresolved. The germline V gene has CDR1 DFQATT and CDR2 SNEGSKA (reference sequence). Between the trimmed V and J ends, which lost 3 bases and 2 bases, there was a span of 10 bases. The CDR3 is 13 amino acids. CDR3 amino acids: CSARAGLQETQYF. CDR3 sequence (DNA): TGCAGTGCTAGGGCCGGGCTTCAAGAGACCCAGTACTTC.

This clonotype showed up many times. The chain uses TRBV7-8 and TRBJ1-5, with D tentatively TRBD1 (6 bases). This CDR3 has 16 amino acids. V was pared by 2 bases and J by 4 bases, with 15 bases between. Germline V gene lookup returns CDR1 SGHVS and CDR2 FQNEAQ. This CDR3 reads CASSLRAGAGNQPQHF. The CDR3 bases are TGTGCCAGCAGCTTAAGGGCGGGGGCAGGGAATCAGCCCCAGCATTTT.

The genes are TRBV15 and TRBJ2-7, with D unclear. V was cut by 0 bases and J by 4 bases, with 7 bases left in between. Germline lookup yields CDR1 LNHNV and CDR2 YYDKDF (reference sequence). This CDR3 is 13 amino acids long. CDR3 sequence: CATSRDPDYEQYF. The CDR3 nucleotides are TGTGCCACCAGCAGAGATCCAGATTACGAGCAGTACTTC.

This chain connects TRBV9 to TRBJ2-5; 8 bases fit TRBD2. Germline CDR1 SGDLS, CDR2 YYNGEE. The CDR3 is made up of 15 amino acids. V lost 5 bases to trimming and J lost 5 bases; unmatched junction nucleotides: 11. The CDR3 coding sequence is TGTGCCAGCAGTGCTGGCGGGAGGATAGCGGAGACCCAGTACTTC. Protein sequence: CASSAGGRIAETQYF.

The chain uses TRBV20-1 and TRBJ2-3; perhaps TRBD1 as D (6 bases). The V end was cut by 5 bases, the J end by 2 bases, with 11 bases between. The CDR3 length is 13 residues. CDR1 and CDR2 from the germline V gene are DFQATT and SNEGSKA (reference sequence). The CDR3 region is CSAPWDITDTQYF. The DNA of the CDR3 is TGCAGTGCTCCGTGGGACATCACAGATACGCAGTATTTT.

This clonotype was recorded many times. The chain links TRBV20-1 to TRBJ2-1; 8 bases agree with TRBD2. V was clipped by 5 bases and J by 4 bases; unmatched bases: 10. CDR3 length: 15 residues. Looked up from germline, CDR1 is DFQATT and CDR2 is SNEGSKA (reference sequence). This CDR3 is CSALRSGSAYNEQFF. The CDR3 nucleotides read TGCAGTGCTTTAAGAAGCGGGAGCGCGTACAATGAGCAGTTCTTC.

DNA for the CDR3: TGCAGTGCTAGAGGGGACAGGAGCTCCTATGGCTACACCTTC. This gives the protein CSARGDRSSYGYTF. V and J are TRBV20-1 and TRBJ1-2; TRBD1 agrees at 8 bases. Per germline, CDR1 DFQATT and CDR2 SNEGSKA (reference sequence). Trimming at V came to 1 base and at J to 4 bases, leaving 5 bases not matched to a gene. This CDR3 is built from 14 residues.

This clonotype showed up just once. J is TRBJ2-7 and V is TRBV15; D might be TRBD1 (6 bases). The CDR3 spans 15 residues. Germline loops: CDR1 LNHNV, CDR2 YYDKDF (reference sequence). Trimming removed 0 bases from V and 3 bases from J, with 12 bases in between. The CDR3 loop reads CATSRDLVGGYEQYF. The CDR3, as DNA: TGTGCCACCAGCAGAGATTTGGTAGGGGGCTACGAGCAGTACTTC.

The V gene is TRBV20-1, the J gene TRBJ1-5, with D possibly being TRBD1 (5 bases). The CDR3 covers 16 residues. Trimming left V 5 bases short and J 2 bases short, with 19 bases between. Germline V gene data show CDR1 as DFQATT and CDR2 as SNEGSKA (reference sequence). Here the CDR3 reads CSALTSGTGGNQPQHF. Here the CDR3 DNA reads TGCAGTGCTCTTACCTCGGGCACGGGGGGCAATCAGCCCCAGCATTTT.

This clonotype was seen repeatedly, ten times or more. The V gene is TRBV12-3 or TRBV12-4, the J gene TRBJ2-7; 10 bases fit TRBD2. V lost 9 bases to trimming and J lost 0 bases; unmatched junction nucleotides: 8. The CDR3 length is 15 residues. The chain's CDR3 is CASYKAGGGSYEQYF. CDR3 nucleotides: TGTGCCAGTTATAAAGCGGGAGGGGGCTCCTACGAGCAGTACTTC.

This clonotype was detected ten times or more. This rearrangement joins TRBV5-8 to TRBJ1-2, with a tentative D call TRBD1 (5 bases). Germline V lookup: CDR1 SGHTS, CDR2 YDEGEE. The V and J ends lost 4 bases and 3 bases respectively, with 16 bases between them. CDR3 length: 15 residues. The CDR3 sequence is CASSVRQGVDYGYTF. CDR3 nucleotide sequence: TGTGCCAGCAGCGTCCGTCAAGGGGTTGACTATGGCTACACCTTC.